Listed below are T cell receptor beta chains from one sample, sequenced in a study of molecular identifiers for immune sequencing clone quantification. TCRdb reprocessed the PCR reads with MiXCR, giving one entry per CDR3 protein. Of some 88,000 distinct CDR3 sequences listed, 21% are singletons. Sequenced input: naive CD8+ T cells from blood, with Jurkat cell RNA spiked in. Source of these receptors: a human donor in good health. Some libraries in this study had Jurkat cell RNA spiked in. CDR3s include the opening cysteine and the closing phenylalanine or tryptophan. D genes are given only for firm matches. Size is stated for part of the rows, as once, few or many counts, or as a class when the clone is expanded.

v_gene: TRBV19
j_gene: TRBJ2-1
abundance: few
d_gene: -
CDR3aa: CASSLTGRVLNEQFF
CDR3nt: TGTGCCAGTAGTCTGACAGGGAGGGTCTTGAATGAGCAGTTCTTC

v_gene: TRBV9
j_gene: TRBJ2-1
abundance: -
d_gene: -
CDR3aa: CASSVAIWGGNYNEQFF
CDR3nt: TGTGCCAGCAGCGTAGCGATTTGGGGCGGGAACTACAATGAGCAGTTCTTC

v_gene: TRBV15
j_gene: TRBJ1-1
abundance: many
d_gene: TRBD1
CDR3aa: CATSRAQGARTEAFF
CDR3nt: TGTGCCACCAGCAGAGCGCAGGGGGCGCGCACTGAAGCTTTCTTT

v_gene: TRBV5-1
j_gene: TRBJ1-2
abundance: many
d_gene: TRBD1
CDR3aa: CASSSTTGGPHGYTF
CDR3nt: TGCGCCAGCAGCTCAACGACAGGGGGCCCTCATGGCTACACCTTC

v_gene: TRBV27
j_gene: TRBJ2-1
abundance: -
d_gene: TRBD1
CDR3aa: CASSPLTGLVDNEQFF
CDR3nt: TGTGCCAGCAGTCCACTGACAGGGTTAGTCGACAATGAGCAGTTCTTC

v_gene: TRBV14
j_gene: TRBJ2-7
abundance: -
d_gene: TRBD1
CDR3aa: CASSPGGHAYEQYF
CDR3nt: TGTGCCAGCAGCCCAGGGGGCCATGCCTACGAGCAGTACTTC

v_gene: TRBV7-9
j_gene: TRBJ1-1
abundance: -
d_gene: TRBD1
CDR3aa: CASSLPDRENTEAFF
CDR3nt: TGTGCCAGCAGCCTCCCGGACAGGGAGAACACTGAAGCTTTCTTT

v_gene: TRBV5-4
j_gene: TRBJ2-7
abundance: -
d_gene: TRBD1
CDR3aa: CAGSGLGQGQGEQYF
CDR3nt: TGTGCCGGCAGCGGCCTAGGACAGGGGCAGGGGGAGCAGTACTTC

v_gene: TRBV27
j_gene: TRBJ2-7
abundance: few
d_gene: TRBD1
CDR3aa: CASSTLRQGQGYEQYF
CDR3nt: TGTGCCAGCAGTACCCTCCGACAGGGCCAAGGCTACGAGCAGTACTTC

v_gene: TRBV7-2
j_gene: TRBJ2-7
abundance: many
d_gene: -
CDR3aa: CASSLAPQGIYEQYF
CDR3nt: TGTGCCAGCAGCTTAGCACCCCAGGGTATATACGAGCAGTACTTC

v_gene: TRBV28
j_gene: TRBJ2-7
abundance: few
d_gene: TRBD1
CDR3aa: CASSWTQDRHSYEQYF
CDR3nt: TGTGCCAGCAGTTGGACCCAGGACAGGCATTCCTACGAGCAGTACTTC

v_gene: TRBV11-3
j_gene: TRBJ2-1
abundance: many
d_gene: TRBD2
CDR3aa: CASSLAGRPIYEQFF
CDR3nt: TGTGCCAGCAGCTTAGCCGGGAGGCCGATCTATGAGCAGTTCTTC

v_gene: TRBV6-5
j_gene: TRBJ2-3
abundance: many
d_gene: -
CDR3aa: CASSYFDAGTDTQYF
CDR3nt: TGTGCCAGCAGTTACTTTGATGCGGGCACAGATACGCAGTATTTT

v_gene: TRBV4-1
j_gene: TRBJ2-7
abundance: -
d_gene: -
CDR3aa: CASSPLTGTYYEQYF
CDR3nt: TGCGCCAGCAGCCCTCTTACAGGGACCTATTACGAGCAGTACTTC

v_gene: TRBV7-2
j_gene: TRBJ2-1
abundance: -
d_gene: -
CDR3aa: CASSPTGVHEQFF
CDR3nt: TGTGCCAGCAGCCCCACCGGCGTCCATGAGCAGTTCTTC

v_gene: TRBV7-8
j_gene: TRBJ2-5
abundance: many
d_gene: -
CDR3aa: CASSLSSRFYQETQYF
CDR3nt: TGTGCCAGCAGCTTATCGTCTAGGTTTTACCAAGAGACCCAGTACTTC

v_gene: TRBV30
j_gene: TRBJ1-1
abundance: many
d_gene: -
CDR3aa: CALNPFNTEAFF
CDR3nt: TGTGCCCTTAACCCGTTTAACACTGAAGCTTTCTTT

v_gene: TRBV5-1
j_gene: TRBJ2-1
abundance: many
d_gene: TRBD1
CDR3aa: CASSPGTGVHEQFF
CDR3nt: TGCGCCAGCAGTCCGGGGACAGGGGTCCATGAGCAGTTCTTC

v_gene: TRBV29-1
j_gene: TRBJ1-1
abundance: many
d_gene: -
CDR3aa: CSVAHRDPGEAFF
CDR3nt: TGCAGCGTAGCCCACCGGGACCCGGGAGAGGCTTTCTTT

v_gene: TRBV9
j_gene: TRBJ2-3
abundance: many
d_gene: TRBD1
CDR3aa: CASSPLPGQGTSSTDTQYF
CDR3nt: TGTGCCAGCAGCCCTCTCCCGGGACAGGGGACTTCTAGCACAGATACGCAGTATTTT

v_gene: TRBV7-2
j_gene: TRBJ1-1
abundance: many
d_gene: -
CDR3aa: CASSFYTPPAGRNTEAFF
CDR3nt: TGTGCCAGCAGCTTCTATACCCCTCCCGCGGGAAGAAACACTGAAGCTTTCTTT

v_gene: TRBV5-6
j_gene: TRBJ2-5
abundance: -
d_gene: -
CDR3aa: CASSLGLTRSTQETQYF
CDR3nt: TGTGCCAGCAGCTTGGGTCTGACAAGGTCGACCCAAGAGACCCAGTACTTC

v_gene: TRBV7-9
j_gene: TRBJ1-3
abundance: many
d_gene: -
CDR3aa: CASKPGGDSGNTIYF
CDR3nt: TGTGCCAGCAAACCGGGGGGTGACTCTGGAAACACCATATATTTT

v_gene: TRBV15
j_gene: TRBJ2-2
abundance: -
d_gene: -
CDR3aa: CATSRGELNTGELFF
CDR3nt: TGTGCCACCAGCAGGGGTGAACTGAACACCGGGGAGCTGTTTTTT